This TCR beta chain was observed in a study of blood T cell repertoires in COVID-19. Across the whole study: Material from acute and convalescent COVID-19 was sourced from the United States, Italy and Spain. PBMCs, B-cell-depleted T cells, or T cells were the source of the cDNA or gDNA that made up the material.

Methods used by the authors: Estimation of nucleated cell counts was performed using reference gene primer amplification. Clones were read by immunoSEQ multiplex PCR, and TCRdb kept only the in-frame ones, dropping some. V and J calls and clone size follow that table, whereas D and trimming were derived from the DNA. Of 25,000 to 30,000 clones in the sample, about 83% were seen once. CDR3 length: 15 residues. V shed 0 bases and J shed 7 bases, with 15 bases lying between them. In germline, CDR1 is LGHDT, CDR2 YNNKEL (reference sequence). The rearrangement joins TRBV3-1 (or the pseudogene TRBV3-2) to TRBJ1-2; possibly TRBD1 for D (5 bases). Sequencing was done on a sample of peripheral blood. The origin of this receptor is a human donor in a cohort sampled during active COVID-19. CDR3 coding DNA: TGTGCCAGCAGCCAAGAAGGGCCAGGGAAGGGTGGCTACACCTTC. Its translation: CASSQEGPGKGGYTF.